This is a list of T cell receptor beta chains from one sample in a study of molecular identifiers for immune sequencing clone quantification. TCRdb fed the PCR reads into MiXCR, producing one record per CDR3 protein. The sample carries about 630,000 distinct CDR3 sequences, 25% recorded once. Material for sequencing was naive CD8+ T cells from blood, with Jurkat cell RNA spiked in. These receptors originate from a human donor in good health. Some libraries in this study had Jurkat cell RNA spiked in. CDR3s include the opening cysteine and the closing phenylalanine or tryptophan. A D gene is named only where the DNA matches it firmly. A row's size may be missing; if present it is once, few, many or a size class.

j_call v_call clone_size d_call cdr3_aa cdr3_nt
TRBJ1-2 TRBV12-3/TRBV12-4 few NA CASGPADYGYTF TGTGCCAGTGGTCCAGCGGACTATGGCTACACCTTC
TRBJ2-1 TRBV4-1 few NA CASSQGLRGTGSNEQFF TGCGCCAGCAGCCAAGGTTTAAGAGGTACAGGGTCGAATGAGCAGTTCTTC
TRBJ2-1 TRBV13 few NA CASSLGRNNEQFF TGTGCCAGCAGCTTGGGTCGGAACAATGAGCAGTTCTTC
TRBJ1-4 TRBV20-1 many NA CSATSAPTEPWEKLFF TGCAGTGCCACCTCAGCCCCAACGGAACCCTGGGAAAAACTGTTTTTT
TRBJ1-2 TRBV6-2/TRBV6-3 NA NA CASSSNDGIKGYTF TGTGCCAGCAGTTCCAACGACGGAATTAAGGGCTACACCTTC
TRBJ2-7 TRBV28 NA NA CASSLTRRLEQYF TGTGCCAGCAGTTTAACGCGTCGTCTCGAGCAGTACTTC
TRBJ2-1 TRBV9 few TRBD2 CASTYSGSGNEQFF TGTGCCAGCACCTATAGCGGGAGTGGTAATGAGCAGTTCTTC
TRBJ2-2 TRBV13 few TRBD2 CASSPSGRWAGELFF TGTGCCAGCAGTCCAAGCGGGAGATGGGCCGGGGAGCTGTTTTTT
TRBJ1-5 TRBV5-1 many NA CASSLRGENQPQHF TGCGCCAGCAGCTTGCGGGGGGAGAATCAGCCCCAGCATTTT
TRBJ2-5 TRBV7-2 many NA CASSLEVGVETQYF TGTGCCAGCAGCTTAGAAGTCGGCGTAGAGACCCAGTACTTC
TRBJ2-3 TRBV13 many TRBD2 CASSSPAGGPATDTQYF TGTGCCAGCAGCTCTCCGGCGGGAGGGCCTGCGACAGATACGCAGTATTTT
TRBJ2-7 TRBV12-5 NA NA CARGLGVTPSYEQYF TGTGCTAGAGGTTTGGGGGTGACACCGTCCTACGAGCAGTACTTC
TRBJ2-5 TRBV20-1 many NA CSARYPIQETQYF TGCAGTGCTAGGTATCCCATACAAGAGACCCAGTACTTC
TRBJ2-5 TRBV5-8 NA TRBD1 CASSSGQGGQETQYF TGTGCCAGCAGCTCCGGACAGGGGGGCCAAGAGACCCAGTACTTC
TRBJ2-5 TRBV29-1 many TRBD1 CSANGQAGETQYF TGCAGCGCGAATGGACAGGCCGGGGAGACCCAGTACTTC
TRBJ1-6 TRBV7-9 NA TRBD1 CASSLAQGQVNSPLHF TGTGCCAGCAGCTTAGCACAGGGGCAGGTTAATTCACCCCTCCACTTT
TRBJ2-7 TRBV5-1 many NA CASSLAPEGYEQYF TGCGCCAGCAGCTTGGCTCCGGAGGGCTACGAGCAGTACTTC
TRBJ2-3 TRBV6-1 many NA CASSGKRLNTDTQYF TGTGCCAGCAGTGGGAAGCGACTTAACACAGATACGCAGTATTTT
TRBJ2-4 TRBV13 many NA CASSLRQESAKNIQYF TGTGCCAGCAGCTTAAGGCAGGAGTCAGCCAAAAACATTCAGTACTTC
TRBJ2-1 TRBV4-3 many TRBD1 CASSKRDRGNEQFF TGCGCCAGCAGCAAAAGGGACAGGGGCAATGAGCAGTTCTTC
TRBJ2-1 TRBV29-1 few NA CSVERQGNEQFF TGCAGCGTTGAGAGGCAGGGCAATGAGCAGTTCTTC
TRBJ2-2 TRBV6-5 NA TRBD2 CASSYSAGGSGELFF TGTGCCAGCAGTTACTCAGCGGGGGGGTCAGGGGAGCTGTTTTTT
TRBJ2-1 TRBV4-3 NA NA CASSQVGKTSSYNEQFF TGCGCCAGCAGCCAAGTGGGTAAAACGAGCTCCTACAATGAGCAGTTCTTC
TRBJ2-1 TRBV7-7 few NA CASSLAPDYEQFF TGTGCCAGCAGCTTAGCGCCGGACTACGAGCAGTTCTTC